This TCR beta chain stems from a study of beta chain features in type 1 diabetes (dated by TCRdb to the late 2010s). Looking at the study overall: Mean age, gender distribution, total cell number and subset yield did not differ between patients and healthy donors. Across all samples, approximately 98,000,000 sorted cells were examined, and cell number per subset correlated strongly with RNA yield. In the study, recently diagnosed type 1 diabetes patients and matched healthy donors were compared on the TCRB repertoires of their sorted circulating CD4+ T cell subsets. Regulatory and stem cell-like memory subsets were isolated from only 8 patients and 8 healthy donors, whereas naive and central memory subsets came from all 28 donors.

The CDR3 measures 14 amino acids from cysteine to phenylalanine. Only CDR3 DNA remains: 42 bases, in frame from the first base. A single peripheral blood draw of around 120 mL on average was collected from each donor into heparinised tubes. A BD FACSAria II was used to sort naive, central memory, regulatory and stem cell-like memory CD4+ T cells with a panel that included CD45RO, CCR7, CD25, CD127, CD95 and CD27. Purity was above 95% for every sorted population. PBMCs were separated immediately by Lymphoprep density gradient centrifugation and were stained directly, without being cultured. To minimize batch effects, samples were stained and sorted in pairs, one healthy donor with one patient per experiment. Summary of the overall study and its limitations: Type 1 diabetes patients showed a moderate but significant shortening of TCRB CDR3 length in all four CD4+ subsets. Because cDNA was sequenced instead of genomic DNA, activated cells with high expression could be over-represented, although the groups did not differ in activation or CD3 levels. Only small numbers of individuals were included in the HLA sub-analyses, which left unresolved whether HLA type had any influence on TCRB rearrangement. At VDJ recombination sites, type 1 diabetes patients had fewer insertions and more deleted nucleotides, which implies abnormalities in thymic rearrangement. Naive, central memory and regulatory TCRB repertoires appeared to be more similar among patients than among healthy donors. PCR may preferentially amplify shorter templates, but because patient and control samples were amplified and corrected together, any resulting skew would affect both groups equally.

The entire amount of isolated RNA was reverse transcribed using the High Capacity cDNA Reverse Transcription Kit, so the sequenced TCRB transcripts were expressed ones. Deep immunoSEQ sequencing was applied to naive, central memory and regulatory T cell samples, giving an average of about 3.7 million total reads per sample. After sorted cells were lysed in RLT buffer, RNA was extracted with DNase-treated RNeasy Micro or Mini kits, with the choice depending on cell number. Each cell subset was processed on its own to prevent cross-contamination, while patient and healthy donor samples were processed together. Using the immunoSEQ multiplex PCR, TCRB sequences were amplified from cDNA into 87-bp fragments spanning the CDR3 region. Sequencing of the amplicons was done on the Illumina HiSeq platform. For the original study's pipeline: PCR bias was computationally corrected using synthetic template baselines, reads within Hamming distance 2 were collapsed, and singletons that could not be merged were discarded. Reads were aligned against IMGT so that V, D and J genes, CDR3 length and insertions or deletions at six rearrangement sites could be assigned. Within each subset, clonotype counts were normalized to sorted cell number, and only after that were true diversity and Gini coefficients computed with the tcR R package. The overlap coefficient, calculated on TCRB nucleotide sequences, was used to quantify repertoire sharing. Sourced from immuneACCESS, this table was stored by TCRdb with only in-frame sequences that have V and J called. A share of the clones is absent; for the studies checked, an unresolved V gene accounts for under half, and the remainder has no known explanation. The V and J calls and the clone size are those of that table, but D and trimming were determined from the DNA. The sample profile shows almost 350,000 clones; roughly 9% of them were found once. The ten largest account for 0.95% to 1.1% of the sample.

This clone showed up just a few times. Its antigen is not yet known. Base qualities are missing; no much larger clone stands one base away. Input material: central memory CD4+ T cells from blood. This receptor was taken from a man aged 25-45 years with type 1 diabetes. The rearranged segments are TRBV21-1 and TRBJ2-7; whether TRBD1, the table's D call, matches the DNA was not checked. TRBV21-1 is a documented pseudogene. In nucleotide form, the sequence is TGTGCCAGCAGCAAACCTCCGACAAAAGACGAGCAGTACTTC. Its amino acids are CASSKPPTKDEQYF.